One sample yielded the 26 T cell receptor beta chains listed below, sequenced in a study of prognosis after radiotherapy for stage I lung cancer (dated by TCRdb to about 2021). The reads were generated on an Illumina HiSeq 3000. Two rounds of multiplex PCR were used to amplify the TCR beta CDR3 region from genomic DNA. The first PCR round used primers specific to each TRBV and TRBJ gene, with sequences filed in Chinese patent CN105087789A. TCRdb trimmed the raw reads at Q25, called clones with MiXCR and kept productive beta chains. Rows matching on CDR3 protein sequence are summarized as one entry with the most common DNA and genes. The table for this sample lists about 30,000 distinct CDR3 sequences; more than 25% of them were counted only once. Together, the top ten hold around an eighth of the sample. The material sequenced was PBMCs, taken before or after stereotactic body radiation therapy (not recorded which). These receptors were collected from a donor aged 50 or older with non-small cell lung cancer.

Regarding this clonotype: One base separates it from a far larger clone, so it is likely a read error. This chain joins TRBV6-6 and TRBJ1-6, with D tentatively TRBD1 (5 bases). The CDR3 contains 12 residues. The germline gives CDR1 MNHNY, CDR2 SVGAGI (reference sequence). The DNA of the CDR3 is TGTGCCAGCTACACCCAGGGTTTTACCCTCAACTTT. Translating gives CASYTQGFTLNF.

The table lists this clonotype with a few counts. It may be a read error: a sequence one base away is much more abundant. V and J are TRBV3-1 and TRBJ2-7, with D tentatively TRBD2 (5 bases). Between the trimmed V and J ends, which lost 2 bases and 2 bases, there was a span of 19 bases. The CDR3 loop spans 17 amino acids. Germline lookup yields CDR1 LGHDT and CDR2 YNNKEL (reference sequence). DNA of the CDR3: TGTGCCAGCAGCCAAAAAGGTCCGGGATTCCAGACCTACGAGCAGTACTTC. Translating it yields CASSQKGPGFQTYEQYF.

This clonotype was seen many times. The rearrangement uses TRBV6-1 and TRBJ2-7; 9 bases match TRBD1. The CDR3 spans 14 residues. V lost 6 bases and J lost 3; bases outside the gene matches: 6. Germline CDR1 MNHNS, CDR2 SASEGT. CDR3 residues: CASRLTGGGYEQYF. The CDR3 DNA reads TGTGCCAGCAGACTGACAGGGGGAGGCTACGAGCAGTACTTC.

The chain's CDR3 is CASSLPGTGGFGELFF. CDR3 DNA sequence: TGCGCCAGCAGCTTGCCCGGGACAGGGGGGTTCGGGGAGCTGTTTTTT. The chain employs TRBV5-1 and TRBJ2-2; 11 bases are a match to TRBD1. Germline V gene data show CDR1 as SGHRS and CDR2 as YFSETQ. With 1 base clipped from V and 7 bases from J, the junction kept 6 bases outside the gene matches. The CDR3 runs to 16 residues.

This clonotype has at least ten counts. The V and J genes are TRBV7-9 and TRBJ1-2, with 8 positions matching TRBD1. This CDR3 has 13 residues. The germline V gene encodes CDR1 SEHNR and CDR2 FQNEAQ (reference sequence). Unmatched junction bases numbered 4, after V lost 6 bases and J lost 4 bases. CDR3: CASSRTGPYGYTF. CDR3 bases: TGTGCCAGCAGTCGGACAGGGCCCTATGGCTACACCTTC.

This clonotype appeared many times. The CDR3 is CASSTTANTEAFF. The CDR3 nucleotides are TGTGCCAGCTCAACGACAGCCAACACTGAAGCTTTCTTT. V usage is TRBV9 and J usage is TRBJ1-1, with a tentative D call TRBD1 (5 bases). The germline V and J ends were trimmed by 7 bases and 2 bases, with 12 bases remaining between them. This CDR3 spans 13 amino acids. The germline gives CDR1 SGDLS, CDR2 YYNGEE.

This sequence joins TRBV15 and TRBJ2-7, with 8 bases matching TRBD2. The CDR3 contains 14 residues. With V trimmed by 4 bases and J by 2 bases, 4 bases remained unmatched. CDR1 LNHNV and CDR2 YYDKDF come from the germline V gene (reference sequence). This chain's CDR3 is CATSIRGLAYEQYF. In nucleotides, the CDR3 is TGTGCCACCAGCATCCGGGGACTAGCCTACGAGCAGTACTTC.

A note on this clonotype: With only one base between it and a far larger clone, this is likely a read error. The chain carries TRBV30 and TRBJ2-7; 14 nucleotides line up with TRBD2. The CDR3 consists of 14 residues. V gave up 5 bases and J gave up 7 bases; unmatched junction bases: 7. The V gene's germline CDR1 is GTSNPN and CDR2 SVGIG (reference sequence). CDR3 bases: TGTGCCTGGGGGACTAGCGGGAGTTATAATGAGCAGTACTTC. It translates to CAWGTSGSYNEQYF.

This clonotype was found many times. The V call is TRBV19, the J call TRBJ1-4; D is unclear. Germline V gene data show CDR1 as LNHDA and CDR2 as SQIVND (reference sequence). The CDR3 is 14 residues long. With 3 bases removed from V and 6 bases from J, the gap between germline ends came to 11 bases. CDR3 coding DNA: TGTGCCAGTAGTATCGGAAGTGCCGATGAAAAACTGTTTTTT. Translated, it gives CASSIGSADEKLFF. The variable domain in full, with the rest retrieved from reference TRBV19 and TRBJ1-4, is DGGITQSPKYLFRKEGQNVTLSCEQNLNHDAMYWYRQDPGQGLRLIYYSQIVNDFQKGDIAEGYSVSREKKESFPLTVTSAQKNPTAFYLCASSIGSADEKLFFGSGTQLSVL.

This clonotype was detected many times. The genes are TRBV12-3 or TRBV12-4 and TRBJ2-3; D gene unclear. The CDR3 covers 13 residues. Trimming pared 3 bases from V and 2 bases from J, leaving 6 bases between. Written as DNA, the CDR3 is TGTGCCAGCAGTTTTGGTTTCACAGATACGCAGTATTTT. Translating it yields CASSFGFTDTQYF.

This clonotype was seen more than once but under ten times. The chain links TRBV18 to TRBJ2-7; D gene uncertain. Germline CDR1 KGHSH, CDR2 LQKENI. V was trimmed by 3 bases and J by 2 bases, leaving 8 bases between them. The CDR3 is 13 amino acids. This CDR3 reads CASSPRAAYEQYF. CDR3 in DNA: TGTGCCAGCTCACCTAGGGCAGCCTACGAGCAGTACTTC. The entire variable domain, with the rest obtained from reference TRBV18 and TRBJ2-7, is as follows: NAGVMQNPRHLVRRRGQEARLRCSPMKGHSHVYWYRQLPEEGLKFMVYLQKENIIDESGMPKERFSAEFPKEGPSILRIQQVVRGDSAAYFCASSPRAAYEQYFGPGTRLTVT.

This clonotype has ten or more counts. At one end the junction does not follow the germline gene, possibly because of a read error. V and J are TRBV6-1 and TRBJ2-1, with unresolved D. The germline gives CDR1 MNHNS, CDR2 SASEGT. The length of the CDR3 is 13 residues. CDR3 amino acids: CASSKNSYNGQFF. CDR3 DNA: TGTGCCAGCAGTAAGAATTCCTACAATGGGCAGTTCTTC.

This clonotype was seen many times. This chain joins TRBV6-1 and TRBJ2-2, with D tentatively TRBD1 (6 bases). CDR1 and CDR2 from the germline V gene are MNHNS and SASEGT. The CDR3 contains 16 residues. Trimming removed 1 base at V and 2 bases at J, with 11 bases between. The CDR3 DNA is TGTGCCAGCAGTGAAGTTGGGGGCGCCAACACCGGGGAGCTGTTTTTT. It encodes CASSEVGGANTGELFF.

In this sample, this clonotype turned up many times. This chain joins TRBV20-1 and TRBJ2-5; TRBD2 matches at 10 bases. Germline assignment: CDR1 DFQATT and CDR2 SNEGSKA (reference sequence). V lost 3 bases to trimming and J lost 1 base; unmatched junction nucleotides: 5. There are 15 residues in the CDR3. This CDR3 is CSASVASGGQETQYF. In DNA form, the CDR3 reads TGCAGTGCTAGTGTGGCTAGCGGGGGCCAAGAGACCCAGTACTTC.

In its sample, this clonotype was seen many times. The CDR3 DNA reads as TGTGCCAGCAGGTCTACCGGGACCCCGTATGGCTACACCTTC. Protein sequence: CASRSTGTPYGYTF. The chain links TRBV28 to TRBJ1-2; tentatively, D is TRBD1 (5 bases). CDR1 is MDHEN and CDR2 is SYDVKM in the germline V gene. This CDR3 is built from 14 residues. Trimming left V 6 bases short and J 5 bases short, with 16 bases between.

This clonotype appeared many times. The rearrangement uses TRBV10-2 and TRBJ2-1, with TRBD2 matching 13 bases. After removal of 5 bases from V and 7 bases from J, the junction contained 8 bases not matched to a gene. There are 16 residues in the CDR3. Germline CDR1 is WSHSY and CDR2 is SAAADI. The CDR3 sequence: CASSKTSGRAWNEQFF. The CDR3 nucleotides are TGCGCCAGCAGTAAAACTAGCGGGAGGGCCTGGAATGAGCAGTTCTTC.

This clonotype showed up many times. The chain links TRBV6-1 to TRBJ1-2; the D gene is possibly TRBD1 (5 bases). V was pared by 8 bases and J by 4 bases, with 26 bases between. In germline, CDR1 is MNHNS, CDR2 SASEGT. This CDR3 comprises 17 residues. The CDR3 reads CASSRRGFWGVGYGYTF. Written as DNA, the CDR3 is TGTGCCAGCTCCCGCCGGGGGTTTTGGGGGGTAGGCTATGGCTACACCTTC.

In regard to this clonotype: One base away lies a much larger clone, so this may be a sequencing read error. The chain recombines TRBV2 with TRBJ2-1, with 11 bases fitting TRBD2. Trimming removed 1 base from V and 4 bases from J; junction bases left unmatched: 15. The CDR3 runs to 20 residues. Germline CDR1 and CDR2: SNHLY and FYNNEI. The CDR3 DNA is TGTGCCAGCAGTGAAGTAGATAGGCTAGCGGGAGGACAGGGGTACAATGAGCAGTTCTTC. Amino acid sequence: CASSEVDRLAGGQGYNEQFF.

This clonotype was observed a handful of times. CDR3 nucleotides: TGTGCCAGCTCATCGAACAGGGGTGAGACTGAAGCTTTCTTT. It is translated as CASSSNRGETEAFF. The rearrangement uses TRBV18 and TRBJ1-1; TRBD1 matches 7 bases. The CDR3 is 14 amino acids. CDR1 is KGHSH and CDR2 is LQKENI in the germline V gene. V shed 5 bases and J 5 bases; nucleotides not matched to a gene: 8.

At least ten counts were recorded for this clonotype. This chain connects TRBV12-5 to TRBJ2-7, with 8 nucleotides matching TRBD1. The V gene's germline CDR1 is LGHNT and CDR2 FRNRAP. This CDR3 has 13 amino acids. The trim removed 3 bases at V and 7 bases at J, leaving 5 bases unmatched. CDR3 DNA: TGTGCTAGTGGTTTAGGACAGGGAAGGGAGCAGTACTTC. Its translation is CASGLGQGREQYF.

This clonotype was counted ten times or more. The rearrangement joins TRBV28 to TRBJ1-2; D gene uncertain. Trimming shortened V by 3 bases and J by 3 bases, and 14 bases separated the two germline ends. The CDR3 runs 15 residues. CDR1 is MDHEN and CDR2 is SYDVKM in the germline V gene. CDR3 bases: TGTGCCAGCAGTTTCCGCCAGGCGTTTCACTATGGCTACACCTTC. Its translation: CASSFRQAFHYGYTF.

This clonotype was seen only once. Since a far larger clone is one base different, this is likely a read error. The chain uses TRBV6-4 and TRBJ1-2; D possibly corresponds to TRBD1 (5 bases). There are 15 residues in the CDR3. The V end was cut by 4 bases, the J end by 5 bases, with 17 bases between. Germline CDR1 is MRHNA and CDR2 is SNTAGT. The CDR3 DNA sequence: TGTGCCAGCAGTGCCGGGACCGTCCTAAATTATGGCTACACCTTC. Translation gives CASSAGTVLNYGYTF.

In its sample, this clonotype was seen many times. The chain combines TRBV2 with TRBJ1-5, with D possibly TRBD1 on 5 matching bases. V was clipped by 8 bases and J by 4 bases, with 12 bases between them. The CDR3 contains 13 residues. Germline V gives CDR1 SNHLY, CDR2 FYNNEI. The CDR3 nucleotides read TGTGCCAGCGGTGGGGCAGGGAATCAGCCCCAGCATTTT. Translation: CASGGAGNQPQHF.

This clonotype was counted many times. The gene calls are TRBV5-4 and TRBJ2-1; D remains unclear. Deletions cut 4 bases from V and 2 bases from J, with 10 bases between. Germline lookup yields CDR1 SGHNT and CDR2 YYREEE (reference sequence). The CDR3 extends over 14 amino acids. The CDR3 DNA sequence: TGTGCCAGCAGCCCTACTAAAACCTACAATGAGCAGTTCTTC. Residues: CASSPTKTYNEQFF.

This clonotype was seen at least ten times. The gene calls are TRBV20-1 and TRBJ1-4, with D possibly matching TRBD1 (5 bases). CDR3 length equals 11 residues. Germline values: CDR1 DFQATT, CDR2 SNEGSKA (reference sequence). Trimming removed 4 bases from V and 8 bases from J, with 8 bases in between. The CDR3 coding sequence is TGCAGTGCTACTTACAGGGAAAAACTGTTTTTT. It codes for CSATYREKLFF.

Within the sample, this clonotype is medium-sized. The V call is TRBV6-1, the J call TRBJ1-5, with 9 bases that match TRBD1. The CDR3 loop spans 15 amino acids. The V and J ends lost 6 bases and 7 bases, in that order; junction bases with no gene match: 10. The germline V gene encodes CDR1 MNHNS and CDR2 SASEGT. DNA for the CDR3: TGTGCCAGCAGAAATACCGGGACAGGGTGGCAGCCCCAGCATTTT. It yields the protein CASRNTGTGWQPQHF.